This T cell receptor (beta chain) originates from a study of shared clonotypes between healthy human individuals. The sample holds a few counts of this clone. Sequenced by immunoSEQ multiplex PCR; TCRdb stores in-frame clones only, minus some. The sample has approximately 720,000 clones; about two thirds are singletons. This CDR3 has 18 amino acids. Germline V lookup: CDR1 SGHDN, CDR2 FVKESK. The V gene lost 2 bases and the J gene lost 0 bases, with 17 bases spanning the gap. The chain couples TRBV14 to TRBJ1-5; the D gene is possibly TRBD1 (5 bases). The source is a woman in her twenties or thirties in good health. Sequencing input: memory CD4+ T cells sorted from blood. Sample subset: CD45RA-negative fraction. CDR3 sequence (DNA): TGTGCCAGCAGCCAATTGCCCAGGGTCAGAGATAGCAATCAGCCCCAGCATTTT. This gives the protein CASSQLPRVRDSNQPQHF.